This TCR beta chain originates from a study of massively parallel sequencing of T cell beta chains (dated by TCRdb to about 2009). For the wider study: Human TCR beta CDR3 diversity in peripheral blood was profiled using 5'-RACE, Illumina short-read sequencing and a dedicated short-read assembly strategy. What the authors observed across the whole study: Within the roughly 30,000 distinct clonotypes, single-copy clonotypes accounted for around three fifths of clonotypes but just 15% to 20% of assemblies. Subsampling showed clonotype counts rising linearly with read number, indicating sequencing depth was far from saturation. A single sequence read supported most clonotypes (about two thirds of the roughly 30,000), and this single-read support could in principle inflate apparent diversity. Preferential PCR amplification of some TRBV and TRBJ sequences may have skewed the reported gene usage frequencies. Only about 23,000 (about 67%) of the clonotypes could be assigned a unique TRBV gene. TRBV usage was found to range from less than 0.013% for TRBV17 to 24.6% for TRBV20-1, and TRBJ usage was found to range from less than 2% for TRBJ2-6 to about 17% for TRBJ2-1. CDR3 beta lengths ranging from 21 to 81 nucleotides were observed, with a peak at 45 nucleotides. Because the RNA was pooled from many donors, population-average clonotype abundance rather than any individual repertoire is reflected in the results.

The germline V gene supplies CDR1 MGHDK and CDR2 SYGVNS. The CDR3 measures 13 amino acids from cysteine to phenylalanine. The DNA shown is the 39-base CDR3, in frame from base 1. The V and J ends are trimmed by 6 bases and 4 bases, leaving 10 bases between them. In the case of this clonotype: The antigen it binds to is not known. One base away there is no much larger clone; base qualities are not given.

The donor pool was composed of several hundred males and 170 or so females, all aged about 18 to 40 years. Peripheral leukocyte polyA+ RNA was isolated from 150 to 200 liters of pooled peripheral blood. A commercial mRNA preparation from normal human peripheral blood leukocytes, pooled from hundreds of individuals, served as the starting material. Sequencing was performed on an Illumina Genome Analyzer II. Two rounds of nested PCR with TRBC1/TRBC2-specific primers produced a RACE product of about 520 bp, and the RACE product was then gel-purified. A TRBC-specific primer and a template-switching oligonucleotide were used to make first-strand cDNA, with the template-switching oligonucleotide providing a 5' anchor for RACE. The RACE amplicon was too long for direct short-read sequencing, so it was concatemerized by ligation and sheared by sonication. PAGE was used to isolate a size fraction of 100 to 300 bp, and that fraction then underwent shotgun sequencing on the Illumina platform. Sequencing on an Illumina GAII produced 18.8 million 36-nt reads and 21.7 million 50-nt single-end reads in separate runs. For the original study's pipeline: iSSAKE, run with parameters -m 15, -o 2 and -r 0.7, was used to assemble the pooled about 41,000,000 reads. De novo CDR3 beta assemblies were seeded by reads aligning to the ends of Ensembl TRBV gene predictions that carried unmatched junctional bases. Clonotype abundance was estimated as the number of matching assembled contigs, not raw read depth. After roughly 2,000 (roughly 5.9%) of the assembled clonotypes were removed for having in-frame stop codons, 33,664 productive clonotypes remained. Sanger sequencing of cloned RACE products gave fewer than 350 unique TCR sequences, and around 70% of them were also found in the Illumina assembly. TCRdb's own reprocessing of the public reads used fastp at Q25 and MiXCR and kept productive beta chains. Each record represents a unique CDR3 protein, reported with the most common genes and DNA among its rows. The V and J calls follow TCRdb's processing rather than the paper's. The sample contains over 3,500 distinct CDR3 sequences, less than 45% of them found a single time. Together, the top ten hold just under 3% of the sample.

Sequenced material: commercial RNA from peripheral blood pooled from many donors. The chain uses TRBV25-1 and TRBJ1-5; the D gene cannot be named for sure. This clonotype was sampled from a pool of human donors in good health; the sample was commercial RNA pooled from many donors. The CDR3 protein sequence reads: CASRPERNQPQHF. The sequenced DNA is TGTGCCAGCAGACCAGAGAGAAATCAGCCCCAGCATTTT.